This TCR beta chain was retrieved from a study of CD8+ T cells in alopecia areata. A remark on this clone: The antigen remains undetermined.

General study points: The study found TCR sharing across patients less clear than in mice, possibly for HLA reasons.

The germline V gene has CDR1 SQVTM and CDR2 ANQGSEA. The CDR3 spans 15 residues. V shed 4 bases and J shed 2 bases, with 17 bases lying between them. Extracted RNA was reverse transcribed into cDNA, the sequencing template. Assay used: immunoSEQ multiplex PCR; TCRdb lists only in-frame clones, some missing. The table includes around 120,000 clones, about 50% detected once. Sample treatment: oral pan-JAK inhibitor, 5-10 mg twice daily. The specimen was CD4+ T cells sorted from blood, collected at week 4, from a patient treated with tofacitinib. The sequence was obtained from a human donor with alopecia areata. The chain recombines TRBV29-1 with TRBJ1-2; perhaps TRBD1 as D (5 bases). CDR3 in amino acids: CSVVQTVGQNYGYTF. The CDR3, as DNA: TGCAGCGTTGTCCAAACAGTCGGACAAAACTATGGCTACACCTTC.